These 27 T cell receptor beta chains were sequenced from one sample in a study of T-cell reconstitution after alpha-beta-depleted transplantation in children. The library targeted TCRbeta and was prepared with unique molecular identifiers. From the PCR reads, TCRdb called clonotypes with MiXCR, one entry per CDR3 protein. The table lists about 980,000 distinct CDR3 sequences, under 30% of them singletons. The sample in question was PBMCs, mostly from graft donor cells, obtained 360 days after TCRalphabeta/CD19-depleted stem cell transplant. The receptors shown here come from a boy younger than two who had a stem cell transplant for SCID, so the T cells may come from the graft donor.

The CDR3 DNA sequence: TGTGCCAGCAGGTATTCGGGATCCCCGGCCTACGAGCAGTACTTC. This gives the protein CASRYSGSPAYEQYF. V is TRBV7-2 and J is TRBJ2-7, with D possibly being TRBD2 (5 bases). Trimming took 6 bases from V and 2 from J, leaving 17 bases between them. Germline V CDR1 and CDR2: SGHTA, FQGNSA. The CDR3 sequence is 15 residues long.

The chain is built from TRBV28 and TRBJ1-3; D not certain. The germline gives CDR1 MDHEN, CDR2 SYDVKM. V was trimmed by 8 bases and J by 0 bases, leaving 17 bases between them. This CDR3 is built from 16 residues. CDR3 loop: CASRSSPGYSGNTIYF. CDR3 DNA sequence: TGTGCCAGCCGCAGCTCGCCCGGCTACTCTGGAAACACCATATATTTT.

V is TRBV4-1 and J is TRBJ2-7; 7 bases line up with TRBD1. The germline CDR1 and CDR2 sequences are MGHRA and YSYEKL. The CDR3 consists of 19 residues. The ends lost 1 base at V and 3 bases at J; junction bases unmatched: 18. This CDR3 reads CASSQGSRMTGNLIYEQYF. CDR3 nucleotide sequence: TGCGCCAGCAGCCAAGGTAGCCGGATGACAGGGAACCTAATCTACGAGCAGTACTTC.

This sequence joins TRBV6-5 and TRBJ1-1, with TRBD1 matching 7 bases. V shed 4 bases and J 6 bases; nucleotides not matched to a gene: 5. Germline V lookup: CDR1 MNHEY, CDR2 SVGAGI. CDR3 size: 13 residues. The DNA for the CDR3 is TGTGCCAGCAGTTTCGCACAGGGGTCTGAAGCTTTCTTT. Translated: CASSFAQGSEAFF.

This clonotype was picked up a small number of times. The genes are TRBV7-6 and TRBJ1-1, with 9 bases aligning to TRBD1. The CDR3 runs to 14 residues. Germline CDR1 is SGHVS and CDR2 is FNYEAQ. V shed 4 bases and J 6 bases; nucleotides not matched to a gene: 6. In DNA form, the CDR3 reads TGTGCCAGCAGCTCAACCGACAGGGGGGCTGAAGCTTTCTTT. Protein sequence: CASSSTDRGAEAFF.

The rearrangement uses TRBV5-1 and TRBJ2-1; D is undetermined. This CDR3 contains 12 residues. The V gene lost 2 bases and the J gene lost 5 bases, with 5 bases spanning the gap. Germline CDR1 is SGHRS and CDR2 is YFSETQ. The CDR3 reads CASSFNDNEQFF. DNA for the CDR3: TGCGCCAGCAGCTTTAATGACAATGAGCAGTTCTTC.

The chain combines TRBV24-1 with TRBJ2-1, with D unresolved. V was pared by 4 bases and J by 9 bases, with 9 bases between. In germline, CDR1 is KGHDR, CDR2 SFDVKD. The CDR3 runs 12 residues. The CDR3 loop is CATSEGVTEQFF. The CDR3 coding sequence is TGTGCCACCAGTGAGGGCGTCACTGAGCAGTTCTTC.

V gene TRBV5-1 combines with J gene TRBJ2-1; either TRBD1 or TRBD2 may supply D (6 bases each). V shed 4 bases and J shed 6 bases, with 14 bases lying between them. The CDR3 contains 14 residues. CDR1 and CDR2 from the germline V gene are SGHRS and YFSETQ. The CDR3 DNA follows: TGCGCCAGCAGCCCCGACAAGGGGGGCAATGAGCAGTTCTTC. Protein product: CASSPDKGGNEQFF.

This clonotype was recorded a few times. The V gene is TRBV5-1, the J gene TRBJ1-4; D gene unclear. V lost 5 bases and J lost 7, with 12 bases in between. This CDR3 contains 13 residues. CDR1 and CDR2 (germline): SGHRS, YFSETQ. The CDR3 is CASSAGGSEKLFF. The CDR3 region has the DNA TGCGCCAGCAGTGCGGGCGGTAGTGAAAAACTGTTTTTT.

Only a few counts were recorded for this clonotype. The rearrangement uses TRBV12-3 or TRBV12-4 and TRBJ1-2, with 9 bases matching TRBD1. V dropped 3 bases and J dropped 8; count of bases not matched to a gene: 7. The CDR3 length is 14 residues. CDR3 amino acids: CASSFPQGAEGYTF. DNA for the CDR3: TGTGCCAGCAGTTTTCCACAGGGGGCGGAAGGCTACACCTTC.

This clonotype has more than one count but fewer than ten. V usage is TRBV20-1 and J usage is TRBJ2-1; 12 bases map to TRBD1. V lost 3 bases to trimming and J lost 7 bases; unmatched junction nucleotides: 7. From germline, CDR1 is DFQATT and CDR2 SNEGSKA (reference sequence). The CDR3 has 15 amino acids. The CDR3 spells CSASVGTGGRNEQFF. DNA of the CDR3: TGCAGTGCTAGCGTTGGGACAGGGGGCCGGAATGAGCAGTTCTTC.

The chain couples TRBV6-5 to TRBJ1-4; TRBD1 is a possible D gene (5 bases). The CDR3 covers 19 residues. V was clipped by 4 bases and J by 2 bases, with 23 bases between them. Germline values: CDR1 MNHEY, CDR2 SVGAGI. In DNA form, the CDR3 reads TGTGCCAGCAGTTTGCGACGGACATCTCTGGGCGGGACTAATGAAAAACTGTTTTTT. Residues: CASSLRRTSLGGTNEKLFF.

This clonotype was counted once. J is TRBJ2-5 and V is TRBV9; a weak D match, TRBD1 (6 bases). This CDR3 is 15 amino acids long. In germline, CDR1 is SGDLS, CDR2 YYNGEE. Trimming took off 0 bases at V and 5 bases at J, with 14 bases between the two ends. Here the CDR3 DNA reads TGTGCCAGCAGCGTAGGAGGGCACAGGGAGGAGACCCAGTACTTC. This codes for CASSVGGHREETQYF.

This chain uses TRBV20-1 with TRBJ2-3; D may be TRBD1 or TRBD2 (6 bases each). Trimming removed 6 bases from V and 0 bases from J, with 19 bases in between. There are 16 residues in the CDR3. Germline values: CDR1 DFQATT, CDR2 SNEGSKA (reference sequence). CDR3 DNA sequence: TGCAGTGCCCTCGGGGGCGGAGGTCTGAGCACAGATACGCAGTATTTT. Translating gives CSALGGGGLSTDTQYF.

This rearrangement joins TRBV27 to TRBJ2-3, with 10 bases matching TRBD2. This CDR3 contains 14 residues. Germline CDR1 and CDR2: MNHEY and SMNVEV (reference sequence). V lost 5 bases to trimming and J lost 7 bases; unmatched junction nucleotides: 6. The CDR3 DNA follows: TGTGCCAGCAGTAGAGCGGGGGGGCCGTATACGCAGTATTTT. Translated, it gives CASSRAGGPYTQYF.

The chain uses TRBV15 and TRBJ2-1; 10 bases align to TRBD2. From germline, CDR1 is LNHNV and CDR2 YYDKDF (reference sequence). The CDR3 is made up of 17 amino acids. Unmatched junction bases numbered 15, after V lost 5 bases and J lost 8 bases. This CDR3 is CATSPPWASGGVYEQFF. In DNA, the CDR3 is TGTGCCACCAGCCCCCCCTGGGCTAGCGGGGGAGTCTATGAGCAGTTCTTC.

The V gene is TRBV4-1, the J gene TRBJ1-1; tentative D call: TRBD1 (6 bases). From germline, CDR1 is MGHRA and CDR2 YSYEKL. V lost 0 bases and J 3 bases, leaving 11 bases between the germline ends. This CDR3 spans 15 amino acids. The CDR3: CASSQEWTDDTEAFF. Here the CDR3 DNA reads TGCGCCAGCAGCCAAGAGTGGACAGACGACACTGAAGCTTTCTTT.

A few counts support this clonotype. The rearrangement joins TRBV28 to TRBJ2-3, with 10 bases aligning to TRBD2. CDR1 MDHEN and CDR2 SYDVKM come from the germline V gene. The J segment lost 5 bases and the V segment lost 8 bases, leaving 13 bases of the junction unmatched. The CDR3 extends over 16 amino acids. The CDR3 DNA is TGTGCCAGCTCCAGCGGGGGGGCCTTTTGGGAAGATACGCAGTATTTT. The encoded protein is CASSSGGAFWEDTQYF.

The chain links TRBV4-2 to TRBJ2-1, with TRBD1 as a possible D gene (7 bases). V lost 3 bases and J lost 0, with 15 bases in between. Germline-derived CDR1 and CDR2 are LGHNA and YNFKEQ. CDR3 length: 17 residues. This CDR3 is CASSHRGTVNSYNEQFF. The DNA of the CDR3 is TGTGCCAGCAGCCATCGCGGGACAGTCAACTCCTACAATGAGCAGTTCTTC.

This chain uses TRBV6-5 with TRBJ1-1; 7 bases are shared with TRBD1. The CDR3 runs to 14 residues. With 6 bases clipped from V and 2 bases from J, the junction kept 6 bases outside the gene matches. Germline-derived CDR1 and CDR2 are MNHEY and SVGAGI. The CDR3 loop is CASRVDRVNTEAFF. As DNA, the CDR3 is TGTGCCAGCAGAGTTGACAGGGTCAACACTGAAGCTTTCTTT.

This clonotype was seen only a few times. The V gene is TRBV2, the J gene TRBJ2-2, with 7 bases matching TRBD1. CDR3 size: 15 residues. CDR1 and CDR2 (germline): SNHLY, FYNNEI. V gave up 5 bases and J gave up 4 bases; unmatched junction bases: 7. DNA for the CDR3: TGTGCCAGCAGTTCCAGGGGGATGAGCACCGGGGAGCTGTTTTTT. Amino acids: CASSSRGMSTGELFF.

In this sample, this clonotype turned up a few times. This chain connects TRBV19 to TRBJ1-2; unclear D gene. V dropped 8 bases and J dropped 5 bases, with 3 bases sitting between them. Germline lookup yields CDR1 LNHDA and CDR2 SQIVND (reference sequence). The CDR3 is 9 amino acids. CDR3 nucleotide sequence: TGTGCCAGTGGATATGGCTACACCTTC. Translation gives CASGYGYTF.

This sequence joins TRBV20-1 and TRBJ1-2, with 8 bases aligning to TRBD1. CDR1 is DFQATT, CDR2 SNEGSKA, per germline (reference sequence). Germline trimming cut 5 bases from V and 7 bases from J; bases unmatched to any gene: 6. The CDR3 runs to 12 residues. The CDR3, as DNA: TGCAGTGCTGTACAGGGGGGGGGTGGCTACACCTTC. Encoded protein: CSAVQGGGGYTF.

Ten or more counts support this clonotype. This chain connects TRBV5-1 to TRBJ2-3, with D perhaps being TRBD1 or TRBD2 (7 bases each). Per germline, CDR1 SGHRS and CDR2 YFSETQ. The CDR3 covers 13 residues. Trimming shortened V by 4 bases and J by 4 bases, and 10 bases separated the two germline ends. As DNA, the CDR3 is TGCGCCAGCAGCAGCGGGACAGCAGATACGCAGTATTTT. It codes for CASSSGTADTQYF.

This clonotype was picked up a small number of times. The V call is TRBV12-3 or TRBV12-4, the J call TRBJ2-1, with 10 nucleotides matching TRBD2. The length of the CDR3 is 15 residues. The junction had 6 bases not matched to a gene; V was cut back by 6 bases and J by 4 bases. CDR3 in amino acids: CASRRTSGPYNEQFF. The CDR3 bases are TGTGCCAGCAGAAGGACTAGCGGCCCTTACAATGAGCAGTTCTTC.

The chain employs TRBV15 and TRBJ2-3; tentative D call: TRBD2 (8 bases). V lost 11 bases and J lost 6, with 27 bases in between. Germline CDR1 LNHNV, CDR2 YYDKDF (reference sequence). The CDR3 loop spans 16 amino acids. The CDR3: CASRQGVGLASDTQYF. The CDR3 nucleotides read TGTGCCTCCCGACAGGGAGTTGGACTAGCTAGCGATACGCAGTATTTT.

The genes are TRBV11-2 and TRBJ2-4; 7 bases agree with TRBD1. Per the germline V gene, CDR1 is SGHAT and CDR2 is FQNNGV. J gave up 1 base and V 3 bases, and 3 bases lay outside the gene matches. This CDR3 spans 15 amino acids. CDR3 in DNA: TGTGCCAGCAGCTTTTTACAGGGGGCCAAAAACATTCAGTACTTC. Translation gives CASSFLQGAKNIQYF.